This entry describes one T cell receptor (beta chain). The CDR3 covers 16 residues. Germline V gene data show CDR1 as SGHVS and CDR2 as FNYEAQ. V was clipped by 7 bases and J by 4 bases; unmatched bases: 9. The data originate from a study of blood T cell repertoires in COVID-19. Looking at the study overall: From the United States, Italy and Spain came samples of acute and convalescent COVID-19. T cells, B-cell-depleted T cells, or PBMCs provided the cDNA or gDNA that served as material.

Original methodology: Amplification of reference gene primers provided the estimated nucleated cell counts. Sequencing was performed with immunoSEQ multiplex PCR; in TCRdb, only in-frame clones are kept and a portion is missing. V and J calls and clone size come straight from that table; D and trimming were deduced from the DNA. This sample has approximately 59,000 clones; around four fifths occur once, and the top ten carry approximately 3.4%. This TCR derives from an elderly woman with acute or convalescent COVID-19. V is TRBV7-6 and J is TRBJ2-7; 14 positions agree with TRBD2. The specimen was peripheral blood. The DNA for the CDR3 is TGTGCCAGCAAACTGTTGGGGACTAGCGGGAGTTACGAGCAGTACTTC. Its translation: CASKLLGTSGSYEQYF.